This T cell receptor (beta chain) was identified in a study of cytomegalovirus exposure and HLA in healthy donors. Broader study findings: Cytomegalovirus association was listed for 164 TCR beta chains. HLA restriction was apparent for most CMV-associated TCR beta chains in a later analysis. The authors later linked a missense DCLRE1C variant to TCR beta V- and J-gene trimming. Highly shared sequence variants in one cluster were likely a sequencing artifact.

Germline V gives CDR1 MNHNS, CDR2 SASEGT. V gave up 4 bases and J gave up 2 bases; unmatched junction bases: 8. The CDR3 sequence is 16 residues long. The study ran its PCR with 60 Vbeta and 13 Jbeta primers. The repertoire was sequenced with immunoSEQ multiplex PCR; TCRdb's copy has only in-frame clones and lacks some. The table includes some 110,000 clones, roughly 76% detected once. Note on this clone: What it binds is not known.

The chain joins TRBV6-1 to TRBJ1-2; 9 nucleotides match TRBD1. Sequencing was carried out using PBMCs. The receptor's source is a man aged 30 to 39 in good health and CMV-seropositive. In nucleotides, the CDR3 is TGTGCCAGCAGTGGGGTGGGACAGGGAAACAACTATGGCTACACCTTC. Its protein product is CASSGVGQGNNYGYTF.